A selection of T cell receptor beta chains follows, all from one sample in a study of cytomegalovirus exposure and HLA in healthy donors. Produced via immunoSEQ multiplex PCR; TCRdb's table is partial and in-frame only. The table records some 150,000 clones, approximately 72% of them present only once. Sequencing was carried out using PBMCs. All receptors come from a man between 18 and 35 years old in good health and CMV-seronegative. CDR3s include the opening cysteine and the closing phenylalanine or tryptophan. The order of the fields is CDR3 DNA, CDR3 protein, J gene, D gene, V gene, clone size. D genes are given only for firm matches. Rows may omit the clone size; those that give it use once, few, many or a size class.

DNA: TGCGCCAGCAGCCAAGGGACAGGGGCTCGCTACACCTTC; CDR3: CASSQGTGARYTF; J: TRBJ1-2; D: TRBD1; V: TRBV4-1; size: once
DNA: TGTGCCAGCAGTTTATCGGACGGACACGGCCACAATGAGCAGTTCTTC; CDR3: CASSLSDGHGHNEQFF; J: TRBJ2-1; D: .; V: TRBV27; size: .
DNA: TGTGCCAGCAGTGTAGAGAATGGTCAGCCCCAGCATTTT; CDR3: CASSVENGQPQHF; J: TRBJ1-5; D: .; V: TRBV6-1; size: .
DNA: TGTGCCAGCAGCTCGGGCAGGGGGCTAGGTGGGGCCAACGTCCTGACTTTC; CDR3: CASSSGRGLGGANVLTF; J: TRBJ2-6; D: TRBD1; V: TRBV11-2; size: .
DNA: TGTGCCAGCAGCCCTGAGGGCCGAACTAATTCACCCCTCCACTTT; CDR3: CASSPEGRTNSPLHF; J: TRBJ1-6; D: .; V: TRBV2; size: few
DNA: TGTGCCAGCAGCCCACTGACAGACCCCTCTGGAAACACCATATATTTT; CDR3: CASSPLTDPSGNTIYF; J: TRBJ1-3; D: .; V: TRBV7-9; size: once
DNA: TGCGCCAGCAGCCCTGGAACAGGGACATCTGGCTACACCTTC; CDR3: CASSPGTGTSGYTF; J: TRBJ1-2; D: .; V: TRBV4-3; size: .
DNA: TGTGCCAGTAGTATCAGGGGGCTTGGCTCTGAAGCTTTCTTT; CDR3: CASSIRGLGSEAFF; J: TRBJ1-1; D: TRBD1; V: TRBV19; size: .
DNA: TGTGCCAGTAGTATATGGACTAGCGGGGGGAATGAGCAGTTCTTC; CDR3: CASSIWTSGGNEQFF; J: TRBJ2-1; D: TRBD2; V: TRBV19; size: .
DNA: TGTGCCAGCAGCCCGACTAGCGGGGGGGCGAATGAGCAGTTCTTC; CDR3: CASSPTSGGANEQFF; J: TRBJ2-1; D: TRBD2; V: TRBV7-6; size: once
DNA: TGTGCCAGCAGCCAAGAGGCCCGGTTCACAGGGATCGATCAGCCCCAGCATTTT; CDR3: CASSQEARFTGIDQPQHF; J: TRBJ1-5; D: .; V: TRBV4-2; size: .
DNA: TGTGCCAGCAGTTTATGGGGTAGGCGGCGGGGGGCCACCGGGGAGCTGTTTTTT; CDR3: CASSLWGRRRGATGELFF; J: TRBJ2-2; D: TRBD2; V: TRBV28; size: .
DNA: TGTGCCAGCAGCTTGGGCAGGGAAGAGACCCAGTACTTC; CDR3: CASSLGREETQYF; J: TRBJ2-5; D: .; V: TRBV11-2; size: .
DNA: TGTGCCAGCAGCGTGGCGGGACAGGAGCAAAGGGCTAACTATGGCTACACCTTC; CDR3: CASSVAGQEQRANYGYTF; J: TRBJ1-2; D: TRBD1; V: TRBV9; size: .
DNA: TGTGCCAGCAGTCCAACAAGCGGGCTCACAGATACGCAGTATTTT; CDR3: CASSPTSGLTDTQYF; J: TRBJ2-3; D: .; V: TRBV7-6; size: few
DNA: TGTGCCAGCAGTTGGTCGGGGGAAGTGCAGGGAAACACCATATATTTT; CDR3: CASSWSGEVQGNTIYF; J: TRBJ1-3; D: .; V: TRBV6-6; size: .
DNA: TGTGCCTGGAGACTGGGGGGTCAGCCCCAGCATTTT; CDR3: CAWRLGGQPQHF; J: TRBJ1-5; D: .; V: TRBV30; size: .
DNA: TGCAGTGGGGGACAGGGGGAGGAGCAGTACTTC; CDR3: CSGGQGEEQYF; J: TRBJ2-7; D: TRBD1; V: TRBV20-1; size: .
DNA: TGCAGCGCCGGAGGGCAGGGGGGAACCGGGGAGCTGTTTTTT; CDR3: CSAGGQGGTGELFF; J: TRBJ2-2; D: .; V: TRBV29-1; size: few
DNA: TGTGCCAGCAGTTTCTTGACTAGCGGGGGATCTTACAATGAGCAGTTCTTC; CDR3: CASSFLTSGGSYNEQFF; J: TRBJ2-1; D: TRBD2; V: TRBV27; size: few
DNA: TGTGCCAGCAGTGAAGTCACAGGGTCCGGAAACACCATATATTTT; CDR3: CASSEVTGSGNTIYF; J: TRBJ1-3; D: .; V: TRBV6-1; size: few
DNA: TGTGCCAGCAGCTTAGATCCGGGTCGGGATGAGCAGTTCTTC; CDR3: CASSLDPGRDEQFF; J: TRBJ2-1; D: .; V: TRBV11-3; size: .
DNA: TGTGCCAGCAGCTTAGTGTCCCGGTGGACAGGTGTAATGAATGGCTACACCTTC; CDR3: CASSLVSRWTGVMNGYTF; J: TRBJ1-2; D: TRBD1; V: TRBV11-2; size: .
DNA: TGTGCCAGCAGCTCACCGGATCCGGGTGAAAAACTGTTTTTT; CDR3: CASSSPDPGEKLFF; J: TRBJ1-4; D: .; V: TRBV5-4; size: .
DNA: TGTGCCGCCGCAAGTCAGGGGAACACTGAAGCTTTCTTT; CDR3: CAAASQGNTEAFF; J: TRBJ1-1; D: .; V: TRBV7-2; size: .
DNA: TGTGCCAGCAGTTACCCCAGGGGCCTAAGCTCCATATATTTT; CDR3: CASSYPRGLSSIYF; J: TRBJ1-3; D: .; V: TRBV6-4; size: .
DNA: TGTGCCACCTCGACAGGGAACACTGAAGCTTTCTTT; CDR3: CATSTGNTEAFF; J: TRBJ1-1; D: .; V: TRBV28; size: .
DNA: TGTGCCAGCAGCTTCATACAGGGTGACACCATATATTTT; CDR3: CASSFIQGDTIYF; J: TRBJ1-3; D: .; V: TRBV7-3; size: once
DNA: TGTGCCAGCAGCCGTGGACTAGCACAAGAGACCCAGTACTTC; CDR3: CASSRGLAQETQYF; J: TRBJ2-5; D: TRBD2; V: TRBV6-5; size: .
DNA: TGTGCCAGCAGACAACAGGGGGCTCGAGAGACCCAGTACTTC; CDR3: CASRQQGARETQYF; J: TRBJ2-5; D: TRBD1; V: TRBV6-5; size: .
DNA: TGTGCCATCAGTGAGTCTGGGGCCGGTAACTATGGCTACACCTTC; CDR3: CAISESGAGNYGYTF; J: TRBJ1-2; D: .; V: TRBV10-3; size: .
DNA: TGCGCCAGCAGCCCCCCAGGGCTAGCGGGGGTAGAGCAGTTCTTC; CDR3: CASSPPGLAGVEQFF; J: TRBJ2-1; D: TRBD2; V: TRBV5-1; size: once
DNA: TGTGCTAGCAGCTTTGCGGGGAGCCAAGAGACCCAGTACTTC; CDR3: CASSFAGSQETQYF; J: TRBJ2-5; D: .; V: TRBV7-7; size: .
DNA: TGTGCCAGCAGCAAGACGACAGGGTATGGTGAAGCTTTCTTT; CDR3: CASSKTTGYGEAFF; J: TRBJ1-1; D: TRBD1; V: TRBV2; size: .
DNA: TGTGCCAGCAGTGTTTACAGGGAATTCGACCATAATTCACCCCTCCACTTT; CDR3: CASSVYREFDHNSPLHF; J: TRBJ1-6; D: .; V: TRBV6-1; size: .
DNA: TGTGCCAGCAGCTTAGCGAGGGCTAGCTCTGGAAACACCATATATTTT; CDR3: CASSLARASSGNTIYF; J: TRBJ1-3; D: .; V: TRBV7-8; size: few
DNA: TGTGCCAGCAGTGACTCAGGGGCTGGGGCCAACGTCCTGACTTTC; CDR3: CASSDSGAGANVLTF; J: TRBJ2-6; D: .; V: TRBV6-4; size: few
DNA: TGTGCCAGTATCCCCGATCACGGCAATGAGCAGTTCTTC; CDR3: CASIPDHGNEQFF; J: TRBJ2-1; D: .; V: TRBV19; size: .
DNA: TGTGCCAGCAGCTTAGGGGCCGGGATCTCTGGAAACACCATATATTTT; CDR3: CASSLGAGISGNTIYF; J: TRBJ1-3; D: .; V: TRBV7-6; size: .
DNA: TGCGCCAGCAGCCAACGCCCTACCTACGAGCAGTACTTC; CDR3: CASSQRPTYEQYF; J: TRBJ2-7; D: .; V: TRBV4-3; size: once
DNA: TGTGCCAGCAGCTGGGGCAGTAACACCGGGGAGCTGTTTTTT; CDR3: CASSWGSNTGELFF; J: TRBJ2-2; D: .; V: TRBV7-9; size: .
DNA: TGTGCCAGCAGCATTAGCGGGGGGTTGGCAGATACGCAGTATTTT; CDR3: CASSISGGLADTQYF; J: TRBJ2-3; D: TRBD2; V: TRBV9; size: .
DNA: TGTGCCAGCAGTTACCCCGCCGGCGGTCAGCCCCAGCATTTT; CDR3: CASSYPAGGQPQHF; J: TRBJ1-5; D: .; V: TRBV6-6; size: .
DNA: TGTGCCAGCAGCTTCCCAGGACAGGGGATCTTGGCTAATGAAAAACTGTTTTTT; CDR3: CASSFPGQGILANEKLFF; J: TRBJ1-4; D: TRBD1; V: TRBV7-9; size: once
DNA: TGTGCCAGCAGCCAAGGGGCAGACAGCTTCTACGAGCAGTACTTC; CDR3: CASSQGADSFYEQYF; J: TRBJ2-7; D: .; V: TRBV14; size: .
DNA: TGTGCCAGCAGCAGGGCCCCGTCCTACACTGAAGCTTTCTTT; CDR3: CASSRAPSYTEAFF; J: TRBJ1-1; D: .; V: TRBV6-5; size: .
DNA: TGTGCCAGCTGCCCCGGTCCGGAGGAGACCCAGTACTTC; CDR3: CASCPGPEETQYF; J: TRBJ2-5; D: .; V: TRBV25-1; size: .
DNA: TGTGCCAGCAGTCCGGACAGGGGAGCTCAGCCCCAGCATTTT; CDR3: CASSPDRGAQPQHF; J: TRBJ1-5; D: TRBD1; V: TRBV28; size: .
DNA: TGCGCCAGCAGCCAAGACCTATTTTCGCAAGCTTTCTTT; CDR3: CASSQDLFSQAFF; J: TRBJ1-1; D: .; V: TRBV4-3; size: .
DNA: TGTGCCAGCAGTTTTGACAGGGCGGTCTCCCATTCACCCCTCCACTTT; CDR3: CASSFDRAVSHSPLHF; J: TRBJ1-6; D: TRBD1; V: TRBV28; size: few
DNA: TGTGCCAGCAGCCGTATGTCTGGGGCCAACGTCCTGACTTTC; CDR3: CASSRMSGANVLTF; J: TRBJ2-6; D: .; V: TRBV7-6; size: .
DNA: TGTGCCAGTAGTATCCGACAGTATAATAGCAATCAGCCCCAGCATTTT; CDR3: CASSIRQYNSNQPQHF; J: TRBJ1-5; D: .; V: TRBV19; size: few
DNA: TGTGCCAGTAGTATTCAGGAACGCCAAGTCCAGTACTTC; CDR3: CASSIQERQVQYF; J: TRBJ2-4; D: .; V: TRBV19; size: .
DNA: TGTGCCAGCAGCTTCGGGACAGGGGTGTCCTATAGCAATCAGCCCCAGCATTTT; CDR3: CASSFGTGVSYSNQPQHF; J: TRBJ1-5; D: TRBD1; V: TRBV7-8; size: .
DNA: TGCGCCAGCAGCTTGGCCGGGACTAGCATAAATGAGCAGTTCTTC; CDR3: CASSLAGTSINEQFF; J: TRBJ2-1; D: TRBD2; V: TRBV5-1; size: many
DNA: TGTGCCAGCAGCCCTCAGGGGGAGAGAAATGAGCAGTTCTTC; CDR3: CASSPQGERNEQFF; J: TRBJ2-1; D: TRBD1; V: TRBV7-9; size: .